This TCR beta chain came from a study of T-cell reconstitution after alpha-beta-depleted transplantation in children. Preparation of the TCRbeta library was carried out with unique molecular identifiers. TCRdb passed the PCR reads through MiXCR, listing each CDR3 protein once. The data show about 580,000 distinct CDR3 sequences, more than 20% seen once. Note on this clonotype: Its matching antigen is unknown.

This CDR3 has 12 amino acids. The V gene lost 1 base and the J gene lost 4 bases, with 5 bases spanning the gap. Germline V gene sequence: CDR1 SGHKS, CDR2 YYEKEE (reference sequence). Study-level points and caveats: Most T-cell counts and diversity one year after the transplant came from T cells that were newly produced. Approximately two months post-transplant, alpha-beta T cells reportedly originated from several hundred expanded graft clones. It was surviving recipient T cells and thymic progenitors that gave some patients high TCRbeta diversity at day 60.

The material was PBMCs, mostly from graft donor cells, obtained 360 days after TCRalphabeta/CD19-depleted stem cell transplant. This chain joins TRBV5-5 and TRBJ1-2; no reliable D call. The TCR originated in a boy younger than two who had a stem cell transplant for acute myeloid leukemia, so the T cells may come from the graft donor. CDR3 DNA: TGTGCCAGCAGCTTGACAGCCTATGGCTACACCTTC. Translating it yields CASSLTAYGYTF. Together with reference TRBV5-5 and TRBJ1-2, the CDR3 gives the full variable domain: DAGVTQSPTHLIKTRGQQVTLRCSPISGHKSVSWYQQVLGQGPQFIFQYYEKEERGRGNFPDRFSARQFPNYSSELNVNALLLGDSALYLCASSLTAYGYTFGSGTRLTVV.